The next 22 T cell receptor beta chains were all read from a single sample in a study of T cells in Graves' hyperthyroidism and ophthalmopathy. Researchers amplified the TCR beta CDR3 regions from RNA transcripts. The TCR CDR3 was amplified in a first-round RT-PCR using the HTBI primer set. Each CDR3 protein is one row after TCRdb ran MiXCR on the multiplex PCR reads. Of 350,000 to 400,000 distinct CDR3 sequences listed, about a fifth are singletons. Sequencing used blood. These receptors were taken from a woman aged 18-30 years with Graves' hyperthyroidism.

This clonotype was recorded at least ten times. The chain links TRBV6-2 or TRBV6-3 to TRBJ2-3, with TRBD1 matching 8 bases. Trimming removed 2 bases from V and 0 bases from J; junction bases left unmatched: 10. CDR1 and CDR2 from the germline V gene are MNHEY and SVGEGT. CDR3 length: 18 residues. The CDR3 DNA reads TGTGCCAGCAGTTACCCGGCAGGACAGGGCCCTAGCACAGATACGCAGTATTTT. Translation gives CASSYPAGQGPSTDTQYF.

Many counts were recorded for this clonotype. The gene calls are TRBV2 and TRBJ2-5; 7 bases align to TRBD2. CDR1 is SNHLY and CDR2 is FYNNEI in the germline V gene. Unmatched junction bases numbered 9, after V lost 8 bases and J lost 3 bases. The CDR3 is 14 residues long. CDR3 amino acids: CASPPPSGKETQYF. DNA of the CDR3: TGTGCCAGCCCCCCCCCTAGCGGAAAAGAGACCCAGTACTTC.

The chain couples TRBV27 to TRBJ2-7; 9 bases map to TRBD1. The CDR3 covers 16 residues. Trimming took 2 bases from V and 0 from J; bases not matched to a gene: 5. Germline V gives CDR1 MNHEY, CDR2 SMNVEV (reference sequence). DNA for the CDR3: TGTGCCAGCAGTTTAACGGGACAGGGTATCTCCTACGAGCAGTACTTC. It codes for CASSLTGQGISYEQYF.

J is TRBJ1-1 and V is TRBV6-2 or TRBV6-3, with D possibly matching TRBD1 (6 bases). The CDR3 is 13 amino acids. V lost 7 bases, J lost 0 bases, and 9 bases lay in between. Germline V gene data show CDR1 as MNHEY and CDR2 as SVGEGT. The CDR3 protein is CASTDRLNTEAFF. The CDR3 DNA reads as TGTGCCAGCACGGACAGATTGAACACTGAAGCTTTCTTT.

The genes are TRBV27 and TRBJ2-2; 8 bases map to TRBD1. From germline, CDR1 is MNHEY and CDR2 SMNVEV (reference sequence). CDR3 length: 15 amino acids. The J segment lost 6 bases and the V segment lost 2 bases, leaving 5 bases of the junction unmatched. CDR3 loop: CASSLPLDRAGELFF. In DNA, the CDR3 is TGTGCCAGCAGTTTACCCCTGGACAGGGCCGGGGAGCTGTTTTTT.

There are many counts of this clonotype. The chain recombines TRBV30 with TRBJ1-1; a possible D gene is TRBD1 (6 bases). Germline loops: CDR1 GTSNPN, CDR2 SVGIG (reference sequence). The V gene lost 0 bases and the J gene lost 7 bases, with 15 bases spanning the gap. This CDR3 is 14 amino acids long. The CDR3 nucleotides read TGTGCCTGGAGTGTACATCAGGGGCGGAATGAAGCTTTCTTT. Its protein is CAWSVHQGRNEAFF. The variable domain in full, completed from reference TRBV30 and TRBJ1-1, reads SQTIHQWPATLVQPVGSPLSLECTVEGTSNPNLYWYRQAAGRGLQLLFYSVGIGQISSEVPQNLSASRPQDRQFILSSKKLLLSDSGFYLCAWSVHQGRNEAFFGQGTRLTVV.

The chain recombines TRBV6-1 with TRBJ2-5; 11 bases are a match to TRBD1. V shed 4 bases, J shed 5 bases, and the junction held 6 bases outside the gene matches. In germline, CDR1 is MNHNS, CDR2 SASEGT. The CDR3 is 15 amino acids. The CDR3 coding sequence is TGTGCCAGCAGTGCAGGACAGGGGGCGTGGGAGACCCAGTACTTC. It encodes CASSAGQGAWETQYF.

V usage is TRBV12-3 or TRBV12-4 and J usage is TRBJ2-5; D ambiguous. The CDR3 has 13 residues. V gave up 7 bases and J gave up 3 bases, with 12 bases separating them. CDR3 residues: CASTLPGEETQYF. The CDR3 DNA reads TGTGCCAGCACCCTTCCGGGCGAAGAGACCCAGTACTTC.

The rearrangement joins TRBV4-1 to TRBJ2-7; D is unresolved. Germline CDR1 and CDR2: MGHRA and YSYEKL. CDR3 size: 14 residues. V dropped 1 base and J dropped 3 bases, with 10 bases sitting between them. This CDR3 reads CASSQVGRLYEQYF. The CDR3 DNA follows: TGCGCCAGCAGCCAAGTCGGCAGACTCTACGAGCAGTACTTC.

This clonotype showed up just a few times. CDR3 sequence reads: CASSLSGGTSTDTQYF. The CDR3 coding sequence is TGTGCCAGCAGCCTAAGCGGGGGCACAAGCACAGATACGCAGTATTTT. The chain links TRBV3-1 to TRBJ2-3; TRBD2 matches 8 bases. The CDR3 has 16 residues. Germline CDR1 is LGHDT and CDR2 is YNNKEL (reference sequence). After removal of 4 bases from V and 0 bases from J, the junction contained 6 bases not matched to a gene.

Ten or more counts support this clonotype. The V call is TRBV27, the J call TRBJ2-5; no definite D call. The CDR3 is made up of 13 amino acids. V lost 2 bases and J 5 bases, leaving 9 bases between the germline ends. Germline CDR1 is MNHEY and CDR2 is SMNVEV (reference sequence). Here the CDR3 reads CASSLLSEETQYF. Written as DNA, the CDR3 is TGTGCCAGCAGTTTACTTTCGGAGGAGACCCAGTACTTC.

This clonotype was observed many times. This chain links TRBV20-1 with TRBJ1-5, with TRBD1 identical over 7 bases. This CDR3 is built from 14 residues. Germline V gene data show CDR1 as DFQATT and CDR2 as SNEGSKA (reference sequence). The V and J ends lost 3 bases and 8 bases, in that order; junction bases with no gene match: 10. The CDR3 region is CSASRGQALEPQHF. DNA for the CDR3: TGCAGTGCTAGTCGAGGACAGGCGTTGGAGCCCCAGCATTTT.

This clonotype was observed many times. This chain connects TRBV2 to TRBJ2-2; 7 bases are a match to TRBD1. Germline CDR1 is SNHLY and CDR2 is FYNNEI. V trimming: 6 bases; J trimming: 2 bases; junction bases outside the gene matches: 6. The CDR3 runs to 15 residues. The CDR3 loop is CASRRDRRNTGELFF. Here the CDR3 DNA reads TGTGCCAGCAGGAGGGACAGACGAAACACCGGGGAGCTGTTTTTT.

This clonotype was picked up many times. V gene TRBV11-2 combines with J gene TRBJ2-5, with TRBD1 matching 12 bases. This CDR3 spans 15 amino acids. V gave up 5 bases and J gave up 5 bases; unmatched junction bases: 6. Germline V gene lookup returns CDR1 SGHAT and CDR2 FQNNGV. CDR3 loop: CASSLGTGGLETQYF. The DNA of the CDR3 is TGTGCCAGCAGCCTAGGGACAGGGGGCTTGGAGACCCAGTACTTC. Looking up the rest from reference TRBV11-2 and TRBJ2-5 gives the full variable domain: EAGVAQSPRYKIIEKRQSVAFWCNPISGHATLYWYQQILGQGPKLLIQFQNNGVVDDSQLPKDRFSAERLKGVDSTLKIQPAKLEDSAVYLCASSLGTGGLETQYFGPGTRLLVL.

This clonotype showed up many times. CDR3: CASSYSTRWETGELFF. In nucleotides, the CDR3 is TGTGCCAGCAGTTACTCGACTCGGTGGGAGACCGGGGAGCTGTTTTTT. V and J are TRBV6-5 and TRBJ2-2, with TRBD2 as a possible D gene (5 bases). The CDR3 extends over 16 amino acids. The V end was cut by 0 bases, the J end by 5 bases, with 13 bases between. Germline-derived CDR1 and CDR2 are MNHEY and SVGAGI.

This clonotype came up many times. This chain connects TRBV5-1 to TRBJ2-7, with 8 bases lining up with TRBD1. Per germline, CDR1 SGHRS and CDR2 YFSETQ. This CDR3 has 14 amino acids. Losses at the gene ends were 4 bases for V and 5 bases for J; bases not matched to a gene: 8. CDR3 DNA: TGCGCCAGCAGCCCAGGACAGGGTGGCGACGAGCAGTACTTC. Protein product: CASSPGQGGDEQYF.

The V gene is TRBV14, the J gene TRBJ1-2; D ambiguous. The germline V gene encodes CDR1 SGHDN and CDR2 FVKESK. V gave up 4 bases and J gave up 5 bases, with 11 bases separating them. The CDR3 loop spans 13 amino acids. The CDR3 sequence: CASSRLGSYGYTF. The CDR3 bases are TGTGCCAGCAGCCGACTCGGCTCTTATGGCTACACCTTC.

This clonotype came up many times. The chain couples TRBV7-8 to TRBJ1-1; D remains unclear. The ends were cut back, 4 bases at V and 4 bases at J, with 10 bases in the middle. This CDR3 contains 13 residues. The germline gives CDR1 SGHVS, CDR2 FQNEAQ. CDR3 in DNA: TGTGCCAGCAGCTGGGCTGGGGTCACTGAAGCTTTCTTT. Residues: CASSWAGVTEAFF.

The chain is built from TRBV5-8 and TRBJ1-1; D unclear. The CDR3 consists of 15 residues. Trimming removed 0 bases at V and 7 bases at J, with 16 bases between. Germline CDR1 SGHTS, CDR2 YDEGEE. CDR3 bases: TGTGCCAGCAGCTTGGGAGGGTCCCTTTCTTATGAAGCTTTCTTT. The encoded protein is CASSLGGSLSYEAFF. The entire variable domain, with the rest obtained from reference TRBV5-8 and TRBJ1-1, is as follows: EAGVTQSPTHLIKTRGQQATLRCSPISGHTSVYWYQQALGLGLQFLLWYDEGEERNRGNFPPRFSGRQFPNYSSELNVNALELEDSALYLCASSLGGSLSYEAFFGQGTRLTVV.

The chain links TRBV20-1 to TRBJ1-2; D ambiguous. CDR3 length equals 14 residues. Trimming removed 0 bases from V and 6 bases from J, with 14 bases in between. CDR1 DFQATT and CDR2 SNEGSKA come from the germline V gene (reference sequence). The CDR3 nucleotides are TGCAGTGCTAGAGATCAAGAAGATGCTGATGGCTACACCTTC. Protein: CSARDQEDADGYTF.

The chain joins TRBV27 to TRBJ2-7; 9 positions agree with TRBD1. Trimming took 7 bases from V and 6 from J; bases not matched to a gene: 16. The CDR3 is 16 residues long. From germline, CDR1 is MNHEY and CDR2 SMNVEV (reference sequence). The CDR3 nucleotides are TGTGCCAGCAACCCCTTTCCCGGGACAGGGAGTGGCGAGCAGTACTTC. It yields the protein CASNPFPGTGSGEQYF.

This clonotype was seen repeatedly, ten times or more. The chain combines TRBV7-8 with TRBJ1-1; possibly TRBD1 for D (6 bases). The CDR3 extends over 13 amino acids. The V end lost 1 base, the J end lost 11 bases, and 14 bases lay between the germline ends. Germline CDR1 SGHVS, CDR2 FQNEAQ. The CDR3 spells CASSLERGTMAFF. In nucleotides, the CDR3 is TGTGCCAGCAGCTTAGAAAGGGGGACTATGGCTTTCTTT. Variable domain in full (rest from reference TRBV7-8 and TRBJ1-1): GAGVSQSPRYKVAKRGQDVALRCDPISGHVSLFWYQQALGQGPEFLTYFQNEAQLDKSGLPSDRFFAERPEGSVSTLKIQRTQQEDSAVYLCASSLERGTMAFFGQGTRLTVV.